This T cell receptor (beta chain) emerged from a study of shared clonotypes between healthy human individuals. Sequencing was performed with immunoSEQ multiplex PCR; in TCRdb, only in-frame clones are kept and a portion is missing. The data hold about 510,000 clones, with almost 97% observed a single time. The CDR3 extends over 15 amino acids. V was clipped by 4 bases and J by 0 bases, with 14 bases between them. CDR1 and CDR2 from the germline V gene are SGHRS and YFSETQ. Material for sequencing was naive CD4+ T cells sorted from blood. Subset denoted: CD45RA+ positively selected. This chain uses TRBV5-1 with TRBJ2-7; D is unresolved. The TCR sequence derives from a woman aged 25 to 39 in good health. The CDR3 DNA follows: TGCGCCAGCAGCCCCAATACGGATTCCTCCTACGAGCAGTACTTC. Translation: CASSPNTDSSYEQYF.